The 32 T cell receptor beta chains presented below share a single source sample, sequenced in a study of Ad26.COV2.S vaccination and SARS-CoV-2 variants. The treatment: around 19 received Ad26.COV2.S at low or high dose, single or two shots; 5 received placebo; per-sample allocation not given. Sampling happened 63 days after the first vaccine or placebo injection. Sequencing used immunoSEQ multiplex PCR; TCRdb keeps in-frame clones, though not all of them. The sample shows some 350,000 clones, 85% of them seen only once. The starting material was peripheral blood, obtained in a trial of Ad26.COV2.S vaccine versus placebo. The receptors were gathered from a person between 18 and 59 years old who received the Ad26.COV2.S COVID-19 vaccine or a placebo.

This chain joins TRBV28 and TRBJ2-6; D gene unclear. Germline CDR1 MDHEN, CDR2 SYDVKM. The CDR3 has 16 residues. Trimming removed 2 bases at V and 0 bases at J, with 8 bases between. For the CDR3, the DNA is TGTGCCAGCAGTTTACCCTCAAACTCTGGGGCCAACGTCCTGACTTTC. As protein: CASSLPSNSGANVLTF.

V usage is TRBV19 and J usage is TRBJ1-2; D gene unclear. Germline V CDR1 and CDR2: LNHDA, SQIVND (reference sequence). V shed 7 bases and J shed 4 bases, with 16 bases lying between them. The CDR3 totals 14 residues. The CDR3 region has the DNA TGTGCCAGTATGTCGGGAGGTATAGTCTATGGCTACACCTTC. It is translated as CASMSGGIVYGYTF.

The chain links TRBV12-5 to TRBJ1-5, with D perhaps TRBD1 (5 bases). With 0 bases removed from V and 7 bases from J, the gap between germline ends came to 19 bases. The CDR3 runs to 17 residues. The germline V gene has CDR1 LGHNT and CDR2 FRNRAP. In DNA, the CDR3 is TGTGCTAGTGGTTTGGTATCTCAAAGGGGCCCGAACCAGCCCCAGCATTTT. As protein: CASGLVSQRGPNQPQHF.

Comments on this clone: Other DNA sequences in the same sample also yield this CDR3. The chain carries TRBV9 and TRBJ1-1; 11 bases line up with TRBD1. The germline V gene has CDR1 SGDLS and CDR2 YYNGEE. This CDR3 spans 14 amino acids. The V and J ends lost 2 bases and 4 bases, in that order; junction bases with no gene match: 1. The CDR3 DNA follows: TGTGCCAGCAGCGTTGGGACAGGGGGCACTGAAGCTTTCTTT. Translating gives CASSVGTGGTEAFF.

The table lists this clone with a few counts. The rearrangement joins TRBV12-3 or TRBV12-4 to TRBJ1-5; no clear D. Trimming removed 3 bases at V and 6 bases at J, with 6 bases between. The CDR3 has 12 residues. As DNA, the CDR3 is TGTGCCAGCAGTTTCTCATCTCAGCCCCAGCATTTT. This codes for CASSFSSQPQHF.

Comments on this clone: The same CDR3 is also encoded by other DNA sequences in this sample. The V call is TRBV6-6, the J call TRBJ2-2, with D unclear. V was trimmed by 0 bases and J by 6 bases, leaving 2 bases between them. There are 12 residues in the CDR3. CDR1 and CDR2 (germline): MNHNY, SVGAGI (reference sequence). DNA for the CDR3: TGTGCCAGCAGTTACTCCGCCGGGGAGCTGTTTTTT. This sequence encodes CASSYSAGELFF.

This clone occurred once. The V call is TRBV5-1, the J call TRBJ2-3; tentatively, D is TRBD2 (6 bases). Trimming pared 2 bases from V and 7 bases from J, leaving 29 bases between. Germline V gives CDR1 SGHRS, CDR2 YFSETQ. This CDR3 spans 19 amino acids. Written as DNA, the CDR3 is TGCGCCAGCAGCTTCCTCAGTTCTCTAGCGAGCGAGAAAGCCCATACGCAGTATTTT. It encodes CASSFLSSLASEKAHTQYF.

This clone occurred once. The CDR3, as DNA: TGTGCCAGCAGCCACGGACAGGGGCTTACCTACGAGCAGTACTTC. Its protein product is CASSHGQGLTYEQYF. The chain links TRBV9 to TRBJ2-7; 9 bases fit TRBD1. Germline V gene sequence: CDR1 SGDLS, CDR2 YYNGEE. V trimming: 4 bases; J trimming: 2 bases; junction bases outside the gene matches: 7. The CDR3 loop spans 15 amino acids.

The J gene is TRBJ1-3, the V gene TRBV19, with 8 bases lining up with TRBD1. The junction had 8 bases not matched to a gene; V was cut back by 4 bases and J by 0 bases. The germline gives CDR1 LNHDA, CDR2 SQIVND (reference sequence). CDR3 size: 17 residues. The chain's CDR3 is CASSSRDRIFSGNTIYF. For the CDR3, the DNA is TGTGCCAGTAGTAGCCGGGACAGGATCTTCTCTGGAAACACCATATATTTT.

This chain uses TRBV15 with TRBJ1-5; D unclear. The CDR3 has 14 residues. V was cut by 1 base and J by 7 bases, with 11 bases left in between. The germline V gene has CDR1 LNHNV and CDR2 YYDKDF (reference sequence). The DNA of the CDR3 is TGTGCCACCAGCAGAGGCTTGAGGACGCAGCCCCAGCATTTT. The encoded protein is CATSRGLRTQPQHF. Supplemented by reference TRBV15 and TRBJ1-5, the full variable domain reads DAMVIQNPRYQVTQFGKPVTLSCSQTLNHNVMYWYQQKSSQAPKLLFHYYDKDFNNEADTPDNFQSRRPNTSFCFLDIRSPGLGDTAMYLCATSRGLRTQPQHFGDGTRLSIL.

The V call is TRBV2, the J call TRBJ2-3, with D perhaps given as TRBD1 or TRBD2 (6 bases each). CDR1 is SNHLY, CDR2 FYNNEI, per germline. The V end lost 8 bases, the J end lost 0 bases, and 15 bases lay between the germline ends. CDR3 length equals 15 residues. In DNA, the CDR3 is TGTGCCAGCTGGGGGGCAGTTATTAGCACAGATACGCAGTATTTT. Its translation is CASWGAVISTDTQYF. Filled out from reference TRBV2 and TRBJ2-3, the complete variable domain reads EPEVTQTPSHQVTQMGQEVILRCVPISNHLYFYWYRQILGQKVEFLVSFYNNEISEKSEIFDDQFSVERPDGSNFTLKIRSTKLEDSAMYFCASWGAVISTDTQYFGPGTRLTVL.

CDR3 sequence: CASSNSRKETQYF. The CDR3 DNA sequence: TGTGCCAGCAGCAACTCCAGGAAAGAGACCCAGTACTTC. V gene TRBV21-1 combines with J gene TRBJ2-5; TRBD1, as called in the table, went unchecked against the DNA. TRBV21-1 is labeled a pseudogene. This CDR3 comprises 13 residues.

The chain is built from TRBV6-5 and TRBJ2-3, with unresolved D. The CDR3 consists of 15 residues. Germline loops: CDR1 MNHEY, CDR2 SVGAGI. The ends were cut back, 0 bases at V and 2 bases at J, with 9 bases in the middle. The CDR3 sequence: CASSYSTPDTDTQYF. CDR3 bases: TGTGCCAGCAGTTACTCGACGCCAGACACAGATACGCAGTATTTT.

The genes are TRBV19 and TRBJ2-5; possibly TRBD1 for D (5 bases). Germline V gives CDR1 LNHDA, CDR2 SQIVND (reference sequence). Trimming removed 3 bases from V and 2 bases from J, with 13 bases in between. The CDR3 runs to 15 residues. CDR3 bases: TGTGCCAGTAGTATCGGTCAGGGCAGGCAAGAGACCCAGTACTTC. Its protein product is CASSIGQGRQETQYF.

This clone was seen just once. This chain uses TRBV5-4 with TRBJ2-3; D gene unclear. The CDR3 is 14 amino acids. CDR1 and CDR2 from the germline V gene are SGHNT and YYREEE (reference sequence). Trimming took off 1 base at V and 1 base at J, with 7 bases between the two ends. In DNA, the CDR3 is TGTGCCAGCAGCTTGCGGACCGGCACAGATACGCAGTATTTT. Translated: CASSLRTGTDTQYF.

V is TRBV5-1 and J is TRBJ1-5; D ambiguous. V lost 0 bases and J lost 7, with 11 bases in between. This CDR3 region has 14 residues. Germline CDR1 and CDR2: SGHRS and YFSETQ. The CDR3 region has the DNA TGCGCCAGCAGCTTGGGGCAGTCCAACCAGCCCCAGCATTTT. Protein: CASSLGQSNQPQHF.

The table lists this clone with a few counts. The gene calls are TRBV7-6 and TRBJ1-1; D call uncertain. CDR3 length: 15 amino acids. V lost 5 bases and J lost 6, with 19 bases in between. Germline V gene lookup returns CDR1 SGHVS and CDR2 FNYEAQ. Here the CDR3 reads CASSPSSLIGPEAFF. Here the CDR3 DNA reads TGTGCCAGCAGCCCTTCCTCGTTAATCGGCCCTGAAGCTTTCTTT.

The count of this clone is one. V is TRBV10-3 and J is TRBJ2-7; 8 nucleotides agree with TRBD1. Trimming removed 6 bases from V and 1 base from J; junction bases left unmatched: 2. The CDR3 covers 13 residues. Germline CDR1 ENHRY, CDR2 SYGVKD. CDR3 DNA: TGTGCCATCAGGAGACAGGGGTCCTACGAGCAGTACTTC. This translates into CAIRRQGSYEQYF.

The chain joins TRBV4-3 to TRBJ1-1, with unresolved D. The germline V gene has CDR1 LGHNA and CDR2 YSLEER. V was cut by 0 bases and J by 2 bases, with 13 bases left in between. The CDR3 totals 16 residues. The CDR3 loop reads CASSQEGWTANTEAFF. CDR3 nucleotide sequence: TGCGCCAGCAGCCAAGAAGGATGGACGGCAAACACTGAAGCTTTCTTT.

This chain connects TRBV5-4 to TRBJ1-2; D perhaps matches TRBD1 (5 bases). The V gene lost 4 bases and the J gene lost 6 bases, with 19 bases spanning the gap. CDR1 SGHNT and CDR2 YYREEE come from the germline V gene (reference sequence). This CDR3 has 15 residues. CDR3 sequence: CASSPELRGVDGYTF. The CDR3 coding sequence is TGTGCCAGCAGCCCCGAGCTTCGGGGGGTGGATGGCTACACCTTC.

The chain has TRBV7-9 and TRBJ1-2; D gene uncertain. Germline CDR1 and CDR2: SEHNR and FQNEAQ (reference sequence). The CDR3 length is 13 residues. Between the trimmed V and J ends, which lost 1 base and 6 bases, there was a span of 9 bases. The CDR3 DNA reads TGTGCCAGCAGCTTAGACGTTGGGGATGGCTACACCTTC. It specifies CASSLDVGDGYTF.

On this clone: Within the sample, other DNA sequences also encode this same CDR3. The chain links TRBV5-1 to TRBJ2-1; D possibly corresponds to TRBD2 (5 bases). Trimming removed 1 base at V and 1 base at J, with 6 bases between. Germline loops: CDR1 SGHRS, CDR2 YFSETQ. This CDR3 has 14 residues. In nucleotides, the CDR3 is TGCGCCAGCAGCTTGAGCGGTTCCTACAATGAGCAGTTCTTC. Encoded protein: CASSLSGSYNEQFF.

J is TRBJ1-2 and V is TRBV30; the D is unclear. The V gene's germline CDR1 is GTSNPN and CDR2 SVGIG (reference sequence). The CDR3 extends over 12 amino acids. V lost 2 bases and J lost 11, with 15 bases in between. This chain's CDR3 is CAWSNVDSLYTF. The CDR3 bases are TGTGCCTGGAGTAACGTGGACTCCCTATACACCTTC.

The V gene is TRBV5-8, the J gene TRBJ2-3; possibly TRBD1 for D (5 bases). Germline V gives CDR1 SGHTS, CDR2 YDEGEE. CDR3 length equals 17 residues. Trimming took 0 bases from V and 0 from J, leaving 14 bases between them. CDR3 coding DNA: TGTGCCAGCAGCTTGGGACAGCAACACCTCAGCACAGATACGCAGTATTTT. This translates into CASSLGQQHLSTDTQYF.

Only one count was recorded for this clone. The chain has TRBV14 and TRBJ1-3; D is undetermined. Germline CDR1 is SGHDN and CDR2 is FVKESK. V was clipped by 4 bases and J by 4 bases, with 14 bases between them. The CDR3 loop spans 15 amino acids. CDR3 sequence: CASSRLNQAGNTIYF. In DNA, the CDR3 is TGTGCCAGCAGCCGTCTTAATCAAGCGGGAAACACCATATATTTT.

The CDR3 sequence: CASSSSPGLAVNNEQFF. The DNA for the CDR3 is TGTGCCAGCAGTTCAAGCCCCGGACTAGCGGTAAACAATGAGCAGTTCTTC. The rearrangement links TRBV28 to TRBJ2-1, with TRBD2 identical over 10 bases. Germline V gene data show CDR1 as MDHEN and CDR2 as SYDVKM. Trimming removed 4 bases from V and 5 bases from J; junction bases left unmatched: 11. This CDR3 has 17 amino acids. Drawing the rest from reference TRBV28 and TRBJ2-1, the complete variable domain is DVKVTQSSRYLVKRTGEKVFLECVQDMDHENMFWYRQDPGLGLRLIYFSYDVKMKEKGDIPEGYSVSREKKERFSLILESASTNQTSMYLCASSSSPGLAVNNEQFFGPGTRLTVL.

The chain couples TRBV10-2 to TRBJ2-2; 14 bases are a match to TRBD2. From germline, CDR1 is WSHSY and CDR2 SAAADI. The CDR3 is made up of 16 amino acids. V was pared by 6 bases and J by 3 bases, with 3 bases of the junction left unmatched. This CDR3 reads CASRPGLAGDTGELFF. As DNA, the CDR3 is TGCGCCAGCAGGCCGGGACTAGCGGGAGACACCGGGGAGCTGTTTTTT.

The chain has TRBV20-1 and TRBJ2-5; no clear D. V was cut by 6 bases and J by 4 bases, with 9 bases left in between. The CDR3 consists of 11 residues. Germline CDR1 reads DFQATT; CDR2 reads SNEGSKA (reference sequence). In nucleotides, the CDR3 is TGCAGTGCGCGAAAAGGAGAGACCCAGTACTTC. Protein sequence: CSARKGETQYF.

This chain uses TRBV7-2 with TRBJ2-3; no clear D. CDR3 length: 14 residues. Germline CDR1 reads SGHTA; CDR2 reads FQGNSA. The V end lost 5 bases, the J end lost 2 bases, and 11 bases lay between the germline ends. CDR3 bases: TGTGCCAGCAGCCGTTCACGCTACACAGATACGCAGTATTTT. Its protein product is CASSRSRYTDTQYF.

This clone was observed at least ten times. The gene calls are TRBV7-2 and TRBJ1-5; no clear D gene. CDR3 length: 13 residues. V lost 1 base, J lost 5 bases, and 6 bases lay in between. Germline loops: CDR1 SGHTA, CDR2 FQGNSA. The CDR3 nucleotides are TGTGCCAGCAGCTTAGTGGTAGATCAGCCCCAGCATTTT. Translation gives CASSLVVDQPQHF.

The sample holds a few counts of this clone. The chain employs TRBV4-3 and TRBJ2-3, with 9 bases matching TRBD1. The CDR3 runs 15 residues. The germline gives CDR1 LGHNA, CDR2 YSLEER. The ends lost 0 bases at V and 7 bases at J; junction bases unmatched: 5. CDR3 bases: TGCGCCAGCAGCCAAGAGGGGACAGGGTCCTATACGCAGTATTTT. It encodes CASSQEGTGSYTQYF.

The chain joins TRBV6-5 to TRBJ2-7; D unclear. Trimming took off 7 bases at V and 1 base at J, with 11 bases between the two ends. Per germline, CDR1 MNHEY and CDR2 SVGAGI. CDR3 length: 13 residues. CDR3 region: CASTDGRSYEQYF. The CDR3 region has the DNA TGTGCCAGCACCGACGGACGGTCCTACGAGCAGTACTTC.